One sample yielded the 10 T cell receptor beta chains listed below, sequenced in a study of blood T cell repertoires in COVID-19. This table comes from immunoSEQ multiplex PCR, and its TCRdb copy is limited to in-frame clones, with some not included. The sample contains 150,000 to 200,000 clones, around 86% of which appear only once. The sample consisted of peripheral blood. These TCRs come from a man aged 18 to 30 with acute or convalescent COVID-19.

The CDR3 DNA sequence: TGTGCCAGCTCACCCTCAGGGGGGACTGAAGCTTTCTTT. Protein sequence: CASSPSGGTEAFF. The chain couples TRBV18 to TRBJ1-1, with TRBD1 matching 7 bases. Germline CDR1 is KGHSH and CDR2 is LQKENI. With 3 bases clipped from V and 5 bases from J, the junction kept 3 bases outside the gene matches. The CDR3 is made up of 13 amino acids.

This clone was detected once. CDR3 residues: CASSLVTNSGNTIYF. The DNA of the CDR3 is TGCGCCAGCAGCTTAGTGACTAACTCTGGAAACACCATATATTTT. This rearrangement joins TRBV5-1 to TRBJ1-3; D unresolved. Germline V gene lookup returns CDR1 SGHRS and CDR2 YFSETQ. V gave up 2 bases and J gave up 0 bases, with 9 bases separating them. The CDR3 runs 15 residues.

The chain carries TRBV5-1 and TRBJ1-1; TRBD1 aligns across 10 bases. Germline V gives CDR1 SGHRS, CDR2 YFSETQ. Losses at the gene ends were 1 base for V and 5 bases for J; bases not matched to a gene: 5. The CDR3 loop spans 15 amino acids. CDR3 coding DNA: TGCGCCAGCAGCTTGTCGGGACAGGGGTGGACTGAAGCTTTCTTT. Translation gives CASSLSGQGWTEAFF.

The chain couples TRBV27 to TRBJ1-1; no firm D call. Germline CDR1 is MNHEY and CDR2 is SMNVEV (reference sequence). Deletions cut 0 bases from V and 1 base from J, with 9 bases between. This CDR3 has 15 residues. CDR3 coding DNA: TGTGCCAGCAGTTTATCTTCACAGACGAACACTGAAGCTTTCTTT. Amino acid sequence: CASSLSSQTNTEAFF.

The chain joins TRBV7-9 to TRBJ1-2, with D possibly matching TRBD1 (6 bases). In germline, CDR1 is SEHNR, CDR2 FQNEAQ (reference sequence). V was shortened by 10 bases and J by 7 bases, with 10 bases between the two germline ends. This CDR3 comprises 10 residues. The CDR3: CATTGPGYTF. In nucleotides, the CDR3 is TGTGCCACGACAGGACCTGGCTACACCTTC.

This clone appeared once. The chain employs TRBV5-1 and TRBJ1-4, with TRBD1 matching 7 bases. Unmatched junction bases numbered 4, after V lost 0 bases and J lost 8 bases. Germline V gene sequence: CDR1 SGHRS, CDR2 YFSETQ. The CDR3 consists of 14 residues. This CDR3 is CASSLAGGGEKLFF. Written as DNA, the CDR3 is TGCGCCAGCAGCTTGGCAGGGGGAGGCGAAAAACTGTTTTTT.

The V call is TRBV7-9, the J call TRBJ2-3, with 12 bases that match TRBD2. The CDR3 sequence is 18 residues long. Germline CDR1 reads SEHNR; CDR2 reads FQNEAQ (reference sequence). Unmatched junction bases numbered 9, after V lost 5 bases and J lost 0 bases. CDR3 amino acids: CASSQKGLAGGSTDTQYF. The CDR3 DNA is TGTGCCAGCAGCCAAAAAGGTCTAGCGGGGGGGAGCACAGATACGCAGTATTTT.

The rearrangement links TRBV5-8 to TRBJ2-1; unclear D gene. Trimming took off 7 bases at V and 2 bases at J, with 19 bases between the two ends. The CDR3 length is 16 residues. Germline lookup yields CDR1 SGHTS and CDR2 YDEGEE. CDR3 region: CASSPFLGGTYNEQFF. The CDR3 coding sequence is TGTGCCAGCTCCCCTTTTCTAGGCGGAACCTACAATGAGCAGTTCTTC.

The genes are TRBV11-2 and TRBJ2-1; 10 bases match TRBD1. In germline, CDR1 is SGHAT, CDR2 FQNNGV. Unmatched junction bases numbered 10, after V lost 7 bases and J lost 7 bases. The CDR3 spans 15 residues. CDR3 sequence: CASTPGTGDRNEQFF. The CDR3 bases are TGTGCCAGCACCCCCGGGACAGGGGATCGGAATGAGCAGTTCTTC.

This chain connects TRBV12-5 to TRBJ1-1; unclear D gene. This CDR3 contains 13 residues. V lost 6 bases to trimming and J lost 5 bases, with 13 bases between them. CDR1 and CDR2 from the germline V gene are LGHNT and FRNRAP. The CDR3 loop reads CASGTLPWTEAFF. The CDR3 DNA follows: TGTGCTAGTGGCACTCTGCCGTGGACTGAAGCTTTCTTT.